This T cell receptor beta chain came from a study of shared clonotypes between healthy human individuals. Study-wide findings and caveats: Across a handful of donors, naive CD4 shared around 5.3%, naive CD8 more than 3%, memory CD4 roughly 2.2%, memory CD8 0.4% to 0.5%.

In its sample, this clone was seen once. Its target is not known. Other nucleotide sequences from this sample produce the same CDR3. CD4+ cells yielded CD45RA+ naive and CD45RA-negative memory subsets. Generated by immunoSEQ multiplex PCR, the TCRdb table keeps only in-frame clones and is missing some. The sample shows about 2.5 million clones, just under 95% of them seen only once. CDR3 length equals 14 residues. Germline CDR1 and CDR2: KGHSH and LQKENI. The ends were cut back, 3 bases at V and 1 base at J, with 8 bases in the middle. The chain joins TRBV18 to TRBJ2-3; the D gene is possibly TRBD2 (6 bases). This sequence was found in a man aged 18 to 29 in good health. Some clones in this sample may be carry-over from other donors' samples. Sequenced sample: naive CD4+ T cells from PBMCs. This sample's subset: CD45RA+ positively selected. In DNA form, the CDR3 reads TGTGCCAGCTCACCTAGCGGACGCACAGATACGCAGTATTTT. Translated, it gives CASSPSGRTDTQYF.